A single sample gave rise to the 29 T cell receptor beta chains below, sequenced in a study of beta chain features in type 1 diabetes. Study results and limitations: A moderate, significant TCRB CDR3 shortening appeared in type 1 diabetes across four CD4+ subsets.

These TCRs' antigens remain unknown. Sequencing targeted expressed TCRB transcripts, as all isolated RNA had been reverse transcribed. Generated by immunoSEQ multiplex PCR, the TCRdb table keeps only in-frame clones and is missing some. The table shows roughly 400,000 clones, with 8.5% to 10% occurring only once. Material for sequencing was central memory CD4+ T cells from blood. These TCRs come from a man aged 30-40 years with type 1 diabetes.

The chain employs TRBV29-1 and TRBJ1-3; 9 nucleotides line up with TRBD1. V shed 3 bases and J 0 bases; nucleotides not matched to a gene: 0. This CDR3 is built from 14 residues. Germline V lookup: CDR1 SQVTM, CDR2 ANQGSEA. The DNA for the CDR3 is TGCAGCGTTGAGACAGGGGGCTCTGGAAACACCATATATTTT. It encodes CSVETGGSGNTIYF.

The table lists this clone with many counts. CDR3 amino acids: CASSSGTSIATQYF. For the CDR3, the DNA is TGTGCCAGCAGCTCCGGGACTAGCATCGCGACCCAGTACTTC. The chain links TRBV5-6 to TRBJ2-5; 9 bases are shared with TRBD2. The trim removed 3 bases at V and 7 bases at J, leaving 7 bases unmatched. The CDR3 consists of 14 residues. Germline V gene sequence: CDR1 SGHDT, CDR2 YYEEEE.

The rearrangement links TRBV19 to TRBJ1-2, with 7 bases identical to TRBD1. Germline trimming cut 6 bases from V and 5 bases from J; bases unmatched to any gene: 6. The CDR3 runs 13 residues. Germline V lookup: CDR1 LNHDA, CDR2 SQIVND (reference sequence). The CDR3 protein is CASSPDRIYGYTF. CDR3 nucleotides: TGTGCCAGTAGCCCGGACAGGATTTATGGCTACACCTTC.

This clone has a handful of counts. The rearrangement joins TRBV7-2 to TRBJ2-7; 12 positions agree with TRBD2. The CDR3 totals 15 residues. With V trimmed by 5 bases and J by 5 bases, 7 bases remained unmatched. CDR1 and CDR2 from the germline V gene are SGHTA and FQGNSA. CDR3 residues: CASSPGLAGRDEQYF. The CDR3 DNA reads TGTGCCAGCAGCCCCGGACTAGCGGGAAGGGACGAGCAGTACTTC.

The chain employs TRBV6-5 and TRBJ2-4; D might be TRBD1 (5 bases). Trimming left V 11 bases short and J 0 bases short, with 11 bases between. CDR3 length equals 13 residues. Looked up from germline, CDR1 is MNHEY and CDR2 is SVGAGI. CDR3 residues: CAAKGEAKNIQYF. As DNA, the CDR3 is TGTGCCGCTAAAGGGGAAGCCAAAAACATTCAGTACTTC.

This clone has a handful of counts. The chain combines TRBV7-9 with TRBJ1-2, with 7 bases that match TRBD1. The V segment lost 5 bases and the J segment 2 bases; nucleotides outside the gene matches: 2. Germline CDR1 reads SEHNR; CDR2 reads FQNEAQ (reference sequence). This CDR3 comprises 13 residues. CDR3 nucleotide sequence: TGTGCCAGCAGCACAGGGGTCAACTATGGCTACACCTTC. It is translated as CASSTGVNYGYTF.

This chain connects TRBV11-2 to TRBJ1-1; a possible D gene is TRBD1 (6 bases). V was pared by 4 bases and J by 2 bases, with 17 bases between. The CDR3 extends over 16 amino acids. Germline V CDR1 and CDR2: SGHAT, FQNNGV. CDR3 residues: CASSSGAGRRNTEAFF. DNA of the CDR3: TGTGCCAGCAGCTCGGGGGCGGGACGGAGAAACACTGAAGCTTTCTTT.

The chain combines TRBV5-1 with TRBJ2-7, with TRBD2 as a possible D gene (5 bases). The CDR3 contains 12 residues. Deletions cut 4 bases from V and 5 bases from J, with 10 bases between. Germline V gene sequence: CDR1 SGHRS, CDR2 YFSETQ. Here the CDR3 reads CASSKEDHEQYF. The CDR3 DNA reads as TGCGCCAGCAGCAAGGAGGACCACGAGCAGTACTTC.

This chain joins TRBV5-1 and TRBJ2-6, with 8 bases fitting TRBD1. Germline assignment: CDR1 SGHRS and CDR2 YFSETQ. The CDR3 runs 14 residues. V lost 7 bases and J lost 7; bases outside the gene matches: 7. The CDR3 DNA is TGCGCCAGCGGACAGGGAGGTGGTGCCAACGTCCTGACTTTC. Translating it yields CASGQGGGANVLTF.

As to this clone: One end of the junction is discordant with germline, which a read error may explain. The chain employs TRBV6-4 and TRBJ2-7, with 7 bases aligning to TRBD2. Germline CDR1 MRHNA, CDR2 SNTAGT. The CDR3 sequence is 15 residues long. The CDR3 region is CAISEGGSLSYEQYF. The CDR3 DNA sequence: TGTGCCATCAGTGAGGGCGGGAGTCTGTCCTACGAGCAGTACTTC.

The rearrangement uses TRBV6-6 and TRBJ2-5, with 7 bases lining up with TRBD2. The length of the CDR3 is 16 residues. Germline V CDR1 and CDR2: MNHNY, SVGAGI (reference sequence). V lost 6 bases to trimming and J lost 4 bases; unmatched junction nucleotides: 14. The CDR3 nucleotides are TGTGCCAGCAGCCTCCTGGAGGGAGGGCCAGGAGAGACCCAGTACTTC. It is translated as CASSLLEGGPGETQYF.

CDR3 residues: CASRSIYGYTF. The DNA for the CDR3 is TGTGCCAGCAGGTCGATCTATGGCTACACCTTC. The genes are TRBV28 and TRBJ1-2; D gene uncertain. CDR1 is MDHEN and CDR2 is SYDVKM in the germline V gene. This CDR3 has 11 residues. V dropped 6 bases and J dropped 4 bases, with 6 bases sitting between them.

This clone was observed many times. CDR3 amino acids: CASTHPGGDTEAFF. Here the CDR3 DNA reads TGTGCCAGCACGCATCCGGGGGGGGACACTGAAGCTTTCTTT. The genes are TRBV6-5 and TRBJ1-1; D possibly corresponds to TRBD1 (5 bases). The CDR3 runs to 14 residues. The ends were cut back, 7 bases at V and 3 bases at J, with 15 bases in the middle. Germline V CDR1 and CDR2: MNHEY, SVGAGI.

At least ten counts were recorded for this clone. J is TRBJ2-3 and V is TRBV11-2; TRBD2 agrees at 7 bases. V lost 2 bases to trimming and J lost 4 bases; unmatched junction nucleotides: 3. This CDR3 has 14 amino acids. From germline, CDR1 is SGHAT and CDR2 FQNNGV. The CDR3 coding sequence is TGTGCCAGCAGCTTATTTGCGGGGGCAGATACGCAGTATTTT. Encoded protein: CASSLFAGADTQYF.

This chain joins TRBV19 and TRBJ2-1; 13 bases match TRBD2. Trimming removed 10 bases from V and 7 bases from J; junction bases left unmatched: 7. This CDR3 region has 14 residues. Germline CDR1 reads LNHDA; CDR2 reads SQIVND (reference sequence). CDR3 sequence: CATQEGLAGNEQFF. DNA for the CDR3: TGTGCCACCCAGGAGGGACTAGCGGGAAATGAGCAGTTCTTC.

Points on this clone: A read error may account for a junction end that differs from germline. This chain joins TRBV7-9 and TRBJ2-5; tentatively, D is TRBD1 or TRBD2 (5 bases each). CDR1 is SEHNR, CDR2 FQNEAQ, per germline (reference sequence). The CDR3 sequence is 16 residues long. The CDR3 region has the DNA TGCGCCAGCAGCCAAGGGGTGGCGGGCTTCCAAGAGACCCAGTACTTC. Protein product: CASSQGVAGFQETQYF.

Only a few counts were recorded for this clone. The V gene is TRBV9, the J gene TRBJ2-2; tentatively, D is TRBD1 or TRBD2 (5 bases each). The germline V gene encodes CDR1 SGDLS and CDR2 YYNGEE. V lost 0 bases and J lost 0, with 9 bases in between. The CDR3 is made up of 16 amino acids. The CDR3 protein is CASSVGGTTNTGELFF. The CDR3 DNA reads as TGTGCCAGCAGCGTAGGGGGGACCACGAACACCGGGGAGCTGTTTTTT.

There are a few counts of this clone. This chain links TRBV7-2 with TRBJ2-1; tentatively, D is TRBD1 (6 bases). The CDR3 has 15 residues. CDR1 is SGHTA, CDR2 FQGNSA, per germline. The ends were cut back, 2 bases at V and 7 bases at J, with 15 bases in the middle. The CDR3 loop reads CASSLRGGMRNEQFF. CDR3 coding DNA: TGTGCCAGCAGCTTAAGAGGGGGTATGCGTAATGAGCAGTTCTTC.

As for this clone: Other DNA sequences in this sample translate to the same CDR3. The rearrangement uses TRBV5-6 and TRBJ1-4; no clear D gene. V lost 0 bases and J 3 bases, leaving 6 bases between the germline ends. The CDR3 has 14 amino acids. CDR1 and CDR2 from the germline V gene are SGHDT and YYEEEE. The CDR3 coding sequence is TGTGCCAGCAGCTTGGGCGGACCTAATGAAAAACTGTTTTTT. This codes for CASSLGGPNEKLFF.

This clone appeared many times. The CDR3 region has the DNA TGTGCCAGCGAGGGCATAGGCTCAGATACGCAGTATTTT. Translated, it gives CASEGIGSDTQYF. The chain combines TRBV7-9 with TRBJ2-3; TRBD2 is a possible D gene (5 bases). V was clipped by 8 bases and J by 4 bases, with 13 bases between them. This CDR3 has 13 amino acids. In germline, CDR1 is SEHNR, CDR2 FQNEAQ (reference sequence).

This clone was detected many times. V usage is TRBV6-1 and J usage is TRBJ1-1; D unresolved. The V and J ends lost 5 bases and 7 bases respectively, with 14 bases between them. The CDR3 sequence is 13 residues long. Germline-derived CDR1 and CDR2 are MNHNS and SASEGT. CDR3 amino acids: CASSSDYIREAFF. The DNA of the CDR3 is TGTGCCAGCAGTTCTGACTATATCCGTGAAGCTTTCTTT.

This chain joins TRBV7-9 and TRBJ1-5, with D tentatively TRBD1 (5 bases). Germline assignment: CDR1 SEHNR and CDR2 FQNEAQ (reference sequence). The CDR3 sequence is 16 residues long. V gave up 1 base and J gave up 6 bases, with 16 bases separating them. CDR3: CASSLEGDLAGQPQHF. CDR3 coding DNA: TGTGCCAGCAGCTTAGAAGGGGACCTCGCCGGTCAGCCCCAGCATTTT.

This chain connects TRBV28 to TRBJ2-3; D possibly corresponds to TRBD1 (7 bases). V was clipped by 2 bases and J by 4 bases, with 19 bases between them. The germline gives CDR1 MDHEN, CDR2 SYDVKM. This CDR3 is 17 amino acids long. Here the CDR3 reads CASSLILSGDSADTQYF. In DNA form, the CDR3 reads TGTGCCAGCAGTTTAATTCTATCGGGGGACAGCGCAGATACGCAGTATTTT. The whole variable domain, filled in from reference TRBV28 and TRBJ2-3, reads DVKVTQSSRYLVKRTGEKVFLECVQDMDHENMFWYRQDPGLGLRLIYFSYDVKMKEKGDIPEGYSVSREKKERFSLILESASTNQTSMYLCASSLILSGDSADTQYFGPGTRLTVL.

This clone was observed a few times. J is TRBJ2-5 and V is TRBV4-2; 9 bases match TRBD2. This CDR3 region has 16 residues. V lost 5 bases to trimming and J lost 4 bases; unmatched junction nucleotides: 11. Germline V gene lookup returns CDR1 LGHNA and CDR2 YNFKEQ. The CDR3 DNA is TGTGCCAGCAGCTTAGTCCGCAGGCGGGAGGGAGAGACCCAGTACTTC. This gives the protein CASSLVRRREGETQYF.

J is TRBJ2-1 and V is TRBV28; 12 bases fit TRBD2. V dropped 3 bases and J dropped 7; count of bases not matched to a gene: 7. The CDR3 consists of 16 residues. Germline assignment: CDR1 MDHEN and CDR2 SYDVKM. CDR3 DNA: TGTGCCAGCAGTTTGTCACTAGCGGGAGGCATGAATGAGCAGTTCTTC. It specifies CASSLSLAGGMNEQFF.

The genes are TRBV2 and TRBJ2-3; D is possibly TRBD1 or TRBD2 (6 bases each). V lost 4 bases and J lost 4, with 15 bases in between. Per the germline V gene, CDR1 is SNHLY and CDR2 is FYNNEI. The CDR3 totals 15 residues. The CDR3 sequence: CASSGGGGGADTQYF. CDR3 nucleotide sequence: TGTGCCAGCAGTGGAGGGGGAGGAGGTGCAGATACGCAGTATTTT.

This clone has more than one count but fewer than ten. The chain uses TRBV7-2 and TRBJ1-2; 7 positions agree with TRBD1. Germline loops: CDR1 SGHTA, CDR2 FQGNSA. This CDR3 contains 15 residues. The trim removed 2 bases at V and 2 bases at J, leaving 5 bases unmatched. The CDR3 here is CASSLIGQANYGYTF. DNA for the CDR3: TGTGCCAGCAGCTTAATTGGACAGGCAAACTATGGCTACACCTTC.

This clone was picked up many times. The chain joins TRBV7-9 to TRBJ2-1, with D tentatively TRBD2 (5 bases). The V end was cut by 0 bases, the J end by 7 bases, with 19 bases between. Germline CDR1 and CDR2: SEHNR and FQNEAQ (reference sequence). This CDR3 is built from 17 residues. CDR3 residues: CASSLAAWWETVNEQFF. For the CDR3, the DNA is TGTGCCAGCAGCTTAGCCGCCTGGTGGGAGACGGTGAATGAGCAGTTCTTC.

The chain has TRBV7-3 and TRBJ1-1, with D perhaps TRBD1 (6 bases). Trimming took off 4 bases at V and 5 bases at J, with 11 bases between the two ends. The CDR3 is made up of 13 amino acids. Germline values: CDR1 SGHTA, CDR2 FQGTGA. The CDR3 spells CASSSQGSTEAFF. The CDR3 DNA is TGTGCCAGCAGCTCGCAGGGGAGTACTGAAGCTTTCTTT.